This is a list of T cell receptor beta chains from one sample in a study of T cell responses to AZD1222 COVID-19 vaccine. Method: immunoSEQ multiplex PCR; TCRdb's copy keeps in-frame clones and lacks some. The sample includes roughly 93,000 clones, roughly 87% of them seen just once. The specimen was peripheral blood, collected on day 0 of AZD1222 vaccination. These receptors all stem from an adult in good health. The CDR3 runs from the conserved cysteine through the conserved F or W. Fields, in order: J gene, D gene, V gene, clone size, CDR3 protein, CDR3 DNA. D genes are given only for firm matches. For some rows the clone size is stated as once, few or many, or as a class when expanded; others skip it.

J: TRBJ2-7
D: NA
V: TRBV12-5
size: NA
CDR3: CASGLPTGHSYEQYF
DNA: TGTGCTAGTGGTCTCCCCACCGGACACTCCTACGAGCAGTACTTC

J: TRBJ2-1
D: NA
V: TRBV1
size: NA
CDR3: CTSTPSSQQGSIPTMVGNNEQFF
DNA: TGCACCAGCACCCCCTCCAGCCAACAGGGATCAATTCCCACAATGGTTGGTAACAATGAGCAGTTCTTC

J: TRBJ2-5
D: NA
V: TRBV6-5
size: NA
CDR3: CASSYSERRGETQYF
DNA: TGTGCCAGCAGTTACTCTGAGAGGAGGGGGGAGACCCAGTACTTC

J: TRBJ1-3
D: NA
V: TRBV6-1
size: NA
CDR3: CASSEAYQGNGNTIYF
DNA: TGTGCCAGCAGTGAAGCATACCAGGGGAATGGAAACACCATATATTTT

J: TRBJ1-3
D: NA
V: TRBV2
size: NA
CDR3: CARETGRSGNTIYF
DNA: TGTGCCAGGGAAACAGGGCGTTCTGGAAACACCATATATTTT

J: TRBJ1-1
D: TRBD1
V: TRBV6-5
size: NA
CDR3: CASTRQGEAFF
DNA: TGTGCCAGCACTAGACAGGGTGAAGCTTTCTTT

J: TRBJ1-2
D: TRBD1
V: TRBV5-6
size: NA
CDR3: CASSYGTGAVSGYTF
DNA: TGTGCCAGCAGCTACGGGACAGGGGCTGTCTCGGGCTACACCTTC

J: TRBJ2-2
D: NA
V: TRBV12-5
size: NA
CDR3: CASGLDLTTGFTGELFF
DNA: TGTGCTAGTGGTTTGGACCTAACCACAGGGTTCACCGGGGAGCTGTTTTTT

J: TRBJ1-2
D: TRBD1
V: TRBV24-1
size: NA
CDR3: CATSDGRADRGLPFPGYTF
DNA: TGTGCCACCAGTGACGGTAGAGCGGACAGGGGGCTTCCTTTTCCTGGCTACACCTTC

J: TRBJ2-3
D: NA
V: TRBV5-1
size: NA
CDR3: CASSLRARRTDTQYF
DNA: TGCGCCAGCAGCTTGAGGGCGAGAAGGACAGATACGCAGTATTTT

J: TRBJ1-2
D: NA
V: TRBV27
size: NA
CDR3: CASSLSTNYGYTF
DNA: TGTGCCAGCAGTTTATCCACAAACTATGGCTACACCTTC

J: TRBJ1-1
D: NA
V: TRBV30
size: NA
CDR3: CAWRNPTEVGGTEAFF
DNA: TGTGCCTGGAGAAACCCCACGGAGGTAGGAGGGACTGAAGCTTTCTTT

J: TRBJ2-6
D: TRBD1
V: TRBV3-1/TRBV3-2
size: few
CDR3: CASSLGTGSGANVLTF
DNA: TGTGCCAGCAGCCTTGGGACAGGCTCTGGGGCCAACGTCCTGACTTTC

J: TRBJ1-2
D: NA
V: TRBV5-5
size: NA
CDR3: CASIKAGTTNYGYTF
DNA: TGTGCCAGCATAAAGGCAGGGACCACAAACTATGGCTACACCTTC

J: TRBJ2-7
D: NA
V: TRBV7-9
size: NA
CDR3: CASSFARDGLEQYF
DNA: TGTGCCAGCAGCTTTGCCAGGGACGGATTAGAGCAGTACTTC

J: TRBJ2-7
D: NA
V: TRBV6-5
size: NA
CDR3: CASSGGPLEQYF
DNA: TGTGCCAGCAGCGGGGGACCCCTGGAGCAGTACTTC

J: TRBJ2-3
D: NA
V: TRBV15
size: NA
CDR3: CATSRAAFTDTQYF
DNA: TGTGCCACCAGCAGAGCCGCCTTCACAGATACGCAGTATTTT

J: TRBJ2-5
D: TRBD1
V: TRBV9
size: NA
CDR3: CASSVSPGQGETQYF
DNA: TGTGCCAGCAGCGTAAGCCCGGGACAGGGAGAGACCCAGTACTTC

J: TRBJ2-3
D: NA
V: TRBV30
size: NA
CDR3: CAWSVRDGGLGDTQYF
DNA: TGTGCCTGGAGTGTACGGGACGGGGGCCTTGGCGATACGCAGTATTTT

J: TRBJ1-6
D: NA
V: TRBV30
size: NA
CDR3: CAWSRSSYNSPLHF
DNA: TGTGCCTGGAGCAGGAGCTCCTATAATTCACCCCTCCACTTT

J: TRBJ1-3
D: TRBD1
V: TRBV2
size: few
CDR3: CASRQGTGNTIYF
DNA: TGTGCCAGTCGACAGGGGACTGGAAACACCATATATTTT

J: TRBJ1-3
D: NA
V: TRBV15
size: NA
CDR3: CATSRDRTVTSGNTIYF
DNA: TGTGCCACCAGCAGAGATCGGACTGTCACCTCTGGAAACACCATATATTTT

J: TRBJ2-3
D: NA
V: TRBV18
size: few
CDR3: CASSRDLPSTDTQYF
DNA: TGTGCCAGCTCACGCGACTTGCCAAGCACAGATACGCAGTATTTT

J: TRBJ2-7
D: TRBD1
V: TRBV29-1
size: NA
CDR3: CSAGQGFSYEQYF
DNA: TGCAGCGCGGGACAGGGATTCTCCTACGAGCAGTACTTC

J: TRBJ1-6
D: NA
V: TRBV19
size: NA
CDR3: CASTDISYNSPLHF
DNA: TGTGCCAGTACGGACATCTCCTATAATTCACCCCTCCACTTT

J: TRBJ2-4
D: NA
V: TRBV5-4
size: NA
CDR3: CASSFGQDHRIDIQYF
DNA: TGTGCCAGCAGCTTCGGGCAAGACCACCGGATAGACATTCAGTACTTC

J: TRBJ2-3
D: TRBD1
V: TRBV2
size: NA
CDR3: CAGHRDRRFTQYF
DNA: TGTGCCGGACACCGGGACAGGAGGTTTACGCAGTATTTT

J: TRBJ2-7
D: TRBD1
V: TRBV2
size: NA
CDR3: CASRNDRGRQTYEQYF
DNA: TGTGCCAGCAGAAACGACAGGGGGCGACAAACCTACGAGCAGTACTTC

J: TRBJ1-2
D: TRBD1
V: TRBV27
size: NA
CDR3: CASSSVDRAVYGYTF
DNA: TGTGCCAGCAGTTCCGTGGACAGGGCTGTCTATGGCTACACCTTC

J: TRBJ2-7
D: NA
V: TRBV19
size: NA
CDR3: CASSINSGEGTEQYF
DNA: TGTGCCAGTAGTATAAATAGTGGAGAAGGGACAGAGCAGTACTTC

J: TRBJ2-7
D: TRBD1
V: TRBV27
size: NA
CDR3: CASSYDRGLYEQYF
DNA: TGTGCCAGCAGTTACGACAGGGGCTTGTACGAGCAGTACTTC

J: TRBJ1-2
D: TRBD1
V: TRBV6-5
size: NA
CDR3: CASSYSLTGVHGYTF
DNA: TGTGCCAGCAGTTACTCTCTTACAGGGGTGCATGGCTACACCTTC

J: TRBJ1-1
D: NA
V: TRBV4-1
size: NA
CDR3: CASSLVLDSWGPEAFF
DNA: TGCGCCAGCAGCCTGGTACTAGACAGTTGGGGTCCTGAAGCTTTCTTT

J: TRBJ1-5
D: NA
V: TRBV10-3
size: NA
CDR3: CAISESGVGNQPQHF
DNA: TGTGCCATCAGTGAGTCAGGGGTTGGGAATCAGCCCCAGCATTTT

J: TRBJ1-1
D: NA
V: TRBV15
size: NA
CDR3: CATSTGRAEDTEAFF
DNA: TGTGCCACCAGCACGGGGAGGGCAGAAGACACTGAAGCTTTCTTT

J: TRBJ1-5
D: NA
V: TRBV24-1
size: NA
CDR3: CATSRGQGPQHF
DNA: TGTGCCACCAGTCGGGGGCAAGGACCCCAGCATTTT

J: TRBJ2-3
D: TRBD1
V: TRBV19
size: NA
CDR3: CASSMGDRVLTDTQYF
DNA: TGTGCCAGTAGTATGGGGGACAGGGTACTCACAGATACGCAGTATTTT

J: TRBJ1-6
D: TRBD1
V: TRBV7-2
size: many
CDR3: CASSARQGNNSPLHF
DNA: TGTGCCAGCAGCGCCAGACAGGGGAATAATTCACCCCTCCACTTT

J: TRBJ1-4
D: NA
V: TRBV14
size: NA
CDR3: CASSQVNGMVFF
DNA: TGTGCCAGCAGCCAAGTGAACGGTATGGTGTTTTTT

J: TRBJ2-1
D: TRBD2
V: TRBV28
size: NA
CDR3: CGASGYNEQFF
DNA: TGTGGGGCTAGCGGCTACAATGAGCAGTTCTTC

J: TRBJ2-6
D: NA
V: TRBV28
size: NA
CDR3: CASSLGGHLSGANVLTF
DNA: TGTGCCAGCAGTTTAGGGGGACACCTCTCTGGGGCCAACGTCCTGACTTTC

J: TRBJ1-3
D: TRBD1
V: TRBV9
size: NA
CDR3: CASSAEDRGRLVGNTIYF
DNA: TGTGCCAGCAGCGCGGAGGACAGGGGGCGCCTGGTTGGAAACACCATATATTTT

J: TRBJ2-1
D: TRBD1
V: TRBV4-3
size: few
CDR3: CASSQDWTGGNEQFF
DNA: TGCGCCAGCAGCCAAGACTGGACAGGGGGCAATGAGCAGTTCTTC

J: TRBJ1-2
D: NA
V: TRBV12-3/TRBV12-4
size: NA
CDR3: CASSFSLNYGYTF
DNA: TGTGCCAGCAGTTTTAGTCTGAACTATGGCTACACCTTC

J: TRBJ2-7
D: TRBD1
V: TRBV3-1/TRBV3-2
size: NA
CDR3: CASSAFGTGTRPNYEQYF
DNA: TGTGCCAGCAGCGCCTTTGGGACAGGGACCCGCCCGAACTACGAGCAGTACTTC

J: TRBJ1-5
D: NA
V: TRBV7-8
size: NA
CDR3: CASSLGVGRQGNQPQHF
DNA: TGTGCCAGCAGCTTAGGAGTGGGGAGGCAAGGCAATCAGCCCCAGCATTTT